This T cell receptor beta chain was sequenced in a study of T-cell reconstitution after alpha-beta-depleted transplantation in children (dated by TCRdb to 2016 to 2018). Looking at the study overall: Using TCR repertoire profiling, the study quantitatively followed how T-cell immune reconstitution unfolded in children after TCRalphabeta/CD19-depleted allogeneic hematopoietic cell transplantation.

Based on the germline V gene (reference sequence), the CDR1 and CDR2 sequences are MNHNY and SVGAGI. CDR3 length: 11 amino acids, cysteine to phenylalanine. Only the CDR3 DNA is retained, 33 bases long and in frame from the first base. V is cut by 2 bases and J by 7 bases, and the space between the germline ends is 6 bases. Library construction relied on PCR. TCRdb shows the sequencer as Illumina HiSeq 2500. To normalize quantification of the TCRbeta repertoire, the TCR libraries were built with molecular barcoding that relied on unique molecular identifiers. TCRdb trimmed the raw reads at Q25, called clones with MiXCR and kept productive beta chains. Entries that share a CDR3 protein sequence are merged under the most common genes and DNA. For this sample there are 550,000 to 600,000 distinct CDR3 sequences; roughly 23% appear just once. The ten most abundant clones make up less than 15% of the sample.

The meaning of the sample's treatment or condition label: allogeneic hematopoietic cell transplantation with graft depleted of TCRalphabeta T cells and CD19 B cells. The children who served as transplant recipients had been given grafts of TCRalphabeta/CD19-depleted allogeneic hematopoietic cells. A remark on this clonotype: The antigen it recognizes is unknown. There are no base qualities to consult, and no much larger clone falls within one base.

Beyond this particular receptor, the publication reports: The frequencies of hyperexpanded clones fell over the following months, and after one year, T-cell counts and TCRbeta diversity were mostly attributed to newly produced T cells. In some patients, high TCRbeta diversity at day 60 was attributed to recipient T cells and intrathymic progenitors that had survived conditioning. Apparently early alphabetaT-cell count recovery about two months after transplant reportedly relied on only several hundred rapidly expanded clones derived from non-depleted graft cells.

The chain joins TRBV6-6 to TRBJ2-7; a confident D gene designation cannot be given. The specimen comprised PBMCs, mostly from graft donor cells, sampled 360 days after TCRalphabeta/CD19-depleted stem cell transplant. This TCR was sampled from a boy less than two years old who had a stem cell transplant for acute myeloid leukemia, so the T cells may come from the graft donor. The DNA sequence is as follows: TGTGCCAGCAGTTACGCAGAGGAGCAGTACTTC. It specifies CASSYAEEQYF.